This section outlines one TCR beta chain sequence together with its context. The target antigen is unknown. With V trimmed by 5 bases and J by 12 bases, 6 bases remained unmatched. CDR1 and CDR2 from the germline V gene are SEHNR and FQNEAQ (reference sequence). This CDR3 is 13 amino acids long. This sample was included in a study of cytomegalovirus exposure and HLA in healthy donors. Overall study findings and caveats: There were several of the most significant clusters that appeared linked to common viral pathogens in a later analysis.

Vbeta (60) and Jbeta (13) primers were used in the PCR. The data were produced by immunoSEQ multiplex PCR, yet TCRdb's version contains in-frame clones alone and is incomplete. The repertoire table contains about 170,000 clones. V is TRBV7-9 and J is TRBJ2-6; 8 positions match TRBD1. The sequencing input was PBMCs. This receptor was obtained from a woman aged 18-30 years in good health and CMV-seropositive. CDR3 sequence reads: CASSLGQGSVLTF. In DNA form, the CDR3 reads TGTGCCAGCAGCCTTGGACAGGGAAGCGTCCTGACTTTC.